The rows below give T cell receptor beta chains drawn from one sample of a study of CD8 T cells in ankylosing spondylitis. Using its own MiXCR run on the 5' RACE reads, TCRdb lists one record per CDR3 protein. The sample includes 250,000 to 350,000 distinct CDR3 sequences, roughly 20% seen only once; the top ten take roughly 7.3%. Sequencing was performed on blood, either unsorted or a sorted T cell fraction (not recorded which). The receptors originated from a male donor with ankylosing spondylitis or in good health (not recorded which). The conserved cysteine and the conserved F or W are not part of the CDR3 here.

j_call	v_call	cdr3_aa
TRBJ2-3	TRBV6-1	ASSEDWGSTDTQY
TRBJ2-3	TRBV10-3	AIRKRKGLAGGHQTDTQY
TRBJ1-1	TRBV29-1	SVDPLGPGRTEAF
TRBJ2-5	TRBV12-3/TRBV12-4	ASSLWGRQETQY
TRBJ1-2	TRBV4-2	ASSQIRRDRSYGYT
TRBJ2-1	TRBV20-1	SARTTSSEQF
TRBJ2-1	TRBV24-1	ATSDLWGPAGNEQF
TRBJ2-5	TRBV12-3/TRBV12-4	ASSLLGGGTQY
TRBJ2-1	TRBV20-1	SASIGRAYNEQF
TRBJ2-3	TRBV29-1	SVSGRGLDTQY
TRBJ1-6	TRBV20-1	SAREVSYNSPLH
TRBJ2-3	TRBV5-6	ASSFFTDTQY
TRBJ1-2	TRBV30	AWSPGAYGYT
TRBJ2-1	TRBV5-1	ASSRDREAEQF
TRBJ1-3	TRBV9	ASSPVEDGTIY
TRBJ2-2	TRBV5-1	ASSLEVTGGHGELF
TRBJ2-3	TRBV12-3/TRBV12-4	ASSLVFGTDTQY
TRBJ1-5	TRBV5-1	ASSSGRDQPQH
TRBJ1-1	TRBV20-1	SCYVAEAF